The 12 T cell receptor beta chains reported below all come from one sample, sequenced in a study of response to subunit inactivated influenza vaccine (dated 2018 in TCRdb). Libraries were made using RT-PCR. The listed sequencing device is Illumina HiSeq 2500. Starting from the raw public reads, TCRdb applied fastp trimming at Q25, assembled clones with MiXCR and retained in-frame beta chains. Rows merge per CDR3 protein into single entries with the most common DNA and genes. Present in this sample are approximately 520,000 distinct CDR3 sequences, around 25% of which were seen just once. Approximately 2% of the sample rests with the top ten. Sequencing used CD4+ T cells sorted from PBMCs, obtained about 5 days after vaccination. These receptors originate from a man aged 50 to 59 who received an inactivated influenza vaccine. Donor details come from another sample of the same person, matched by shared clones.

The J gene is TRBJ2-3, the V gene TRBV24-1; D is perhaps TRBD1 or TRBD2 (7 bases each). CDR1 KGHDR and CDR2 SFDVKD come from the germline V gene. Trimming cost V 4 bases and J 4 bases, with 14 bases left between them. CDR3 length: 15 amino acids. CDR3 amino acids: CATSDPGGGPDTQYF. The CDR3 DNA reads TGTGCCACCAGTGACCCAGGGGGGGGTCCAGATACGCAGTATTTT.

This clonotype was seen a few times. The chain carries TRBV10-3 and TRBJ2-7, with D hard to call. The CDR3 runs to 14 residues. Trimming took 4 bases from V and 3 from J, leaving 13 bases between them. Germline values: CDR1 ENHRY, CDR2 SYGVKD. CDR3 DNA: TGTGCCATCAGTGGCCGACAAGGCGGCTACGAGCAGTACTTC. Residues: CAISGRQGGYEQYF.

This clonotype was recorded a few times. The rearrangement joins TRBV2 to TRBJ2-3; possible D gene TRBD1, 5 bases. The germline V and J ends were trimmed by 3 bases and 3 bases, with 13 bases remaining between them. In germline, CDR1 is SNHLY, CDR2 FYNNEI. The CDR3 contains 15 residues. Here the CDR3 DNA reads TGTGCCAGCAGTGACAGGGTGTTTGTGACAGATACGCAGTATTTT. This sequence encodes CASSDRVFVTDTQYF.

The J gene is TRBJ2-7, the V gene TRBV6-1, with 8 bases that match TRBD1. The CDR3 is made up of 14 amino acids. Per germline, CDR1 MNHNS and CDR2 SASEGT. The J segment lost 7 bases and the V segment lost 5 bases, leaving 10 bases of the junction unmatched. CDR3 sequence (DNA): TGTGCCAGCAGTAAACGGGACAGGCGTCGGGAGCAGTACTTC. It translates to CASSKRDRRREQYF.

The chain employs TRBV25-1 and TRBJ2-5, with 8 bases lining up with TRBD2. The J segment lost 5 bases and the V segment lost 4 bases, leaving 12 bases of the junction unmatched. From germline, CDR1 is MGHDK and CDR2 SYGVNS. The CDR3 has 16 residues. CDR3 in amino acids: CASSGYATGGPETQYF. The CDR3 DNA is TGTGCCAGCAGTGGATACGCGACGGGGGGGCCGGAGACCCAGTACTTC.

The rearrangement joins TRBV20-1 to TRBJ2-1; 10 bases are shared with TRBD1. The CDR3 length is 15 residues. Germline trimming cut 6 bases from V and 6 bases from J; bases unmatched to any gene: 11. Germline CDR1 and CDR2: DFQATT and SNEGSKA (reference sequence). The CDR3 nucleotides are TGCAGTGCACCCATGGGACAGGGGATGAGCAATGAGCAGTTCTTC. It translates to CSAPMGQGMSNEQFF.

This clonotype has more than one count but fewer than ten. The chain uses TRBV25-1 and TRBJ2-3; 7 bases map to TRBD1. Germline V CDR1 and CDR2: MGHDK, SYGVNS. V lost 5 bases, J lost 4 bases, and 12 bases stayed unmatched. The CDR3 consists of 16 residues. The CDR3 sequence is CASSTLSTGLPDTQYF. The CDR3 DNA follows: TGTGCCAGCAGTACATTATCGACAGGGTTGCCAGATACGCAGTATTTT.

There are a few counts of this clonotype. The chain has TRBV5-1 and TRBJ2-3; D is unresolved. The V end was cut by 1 base, the J end by 2 bases, with 8 bases between. Germline V gene lookup returns CDR1 SGHRS and CDR2 YFSETQ. This CDR3 spans 14 amino acids. CDR3 loop: CASSLTVTTDTQYF. The DNA of the CDR3 is TGCGCCAGCAGCTTGACGGTCACCACAGATACGCAGTATTTT.

This clonotype was counted only a few times. The chain uses TRBV6-1 and TRBJ1-2; D gene uncertain. With 0 bases removed from V and 4 bases from J, the gap between germline ends came to 6 bases. Germline CDR1 MNHNS, CDR2 SASEGT. The CDR3 is made up of 13 amino acids. The CDR3 protein is CASSEAPGYGYTF. The CDR3, as DNA: TGTGCCAGCAGTGAAGCTCCAGGCTATGGCTACACCTTC.

This clonotype appeared many times. The chain recombines TRBV14 with TRBJ2-1, with D possibly TRBD1 on 5 matching bases. Trimming removed 0 bases from V and 2 bases from J, with 11 bases in between. The CDR3 is made up of 16 amino acids. The germline CDR1 and CDR2 sequences are SGHDN and FVKESK. The CDR3 nucleotides are TGTGCCAGCAGCCAAGATATGTGGACAACCTACAATGAGCAGTTCTTC. Its protein is CASSQDMWTTYNEQFF. The variable domain in full, completed from reference TRBV14 and TRBJ2-1, reads EAGVTQFPSHSVIEKGQTVTLRCDPISGHDNLYWYRRVMGKEIKFLLHFVKESKQDESGMPNNRFLAERTGGTYSTLKVQPAELEDSGVYFCASSQDMWTTYNEQFFGPGTRLTVL.

The table lists this clonotype with a few counts. Written as DNA, the CDR3 is TGTGCCAGCACCAACATGCCGGCAGGGAGGACCGGGGAGCTGTTTTTT. As protein: CASTNMPAGRTGELFF. This chain uses TRBV27 with TRBJ2-2; possible D gene TRBD2, 6 bases. The germline V gene encodes CDR1 MNHEY and CDR2 SMNVEV (reference sequence). CDR3 length: 16 amino acids. The V end was cut by 7 bases, the J end by 5 bases, with 20 bases between.

The V and J genes are TRBV27 and TRBJ2-7; 15 bases map to TRBD2. The trim removed 6 bases at V and 5 bases at J, leaving 8 bases unmatched. CDR1 is MNHEY and CDR2 is SMNVEV in the germline V gene (reference sequence). The CDR3 is 16 residues long. The CDR3 spells CASRGTSGGNVNEQYF. Here the CDR3 DNA reads TGTGCCAGCAGGGGGACTAGCGGGGGGAATGTCAACGAGCAGTACTTC.